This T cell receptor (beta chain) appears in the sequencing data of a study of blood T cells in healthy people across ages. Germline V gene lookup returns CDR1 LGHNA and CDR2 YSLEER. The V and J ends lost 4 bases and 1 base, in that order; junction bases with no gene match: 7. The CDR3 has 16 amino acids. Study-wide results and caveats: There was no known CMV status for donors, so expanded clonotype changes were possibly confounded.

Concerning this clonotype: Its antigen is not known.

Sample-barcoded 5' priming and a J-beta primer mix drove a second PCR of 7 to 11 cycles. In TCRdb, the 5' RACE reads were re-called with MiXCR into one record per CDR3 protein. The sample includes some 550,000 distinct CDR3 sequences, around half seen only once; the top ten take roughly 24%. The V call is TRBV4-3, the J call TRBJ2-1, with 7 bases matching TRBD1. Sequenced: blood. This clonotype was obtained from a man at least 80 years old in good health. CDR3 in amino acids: CASSRGDRVSYNEQFF. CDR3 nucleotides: TGCGCCAGCAGCCGAGGCGACAGGGTATCCTACAATGAGCAGTTCTTC.